A single sample is the source of the 15 T cell receptor beta chains below, sequenced in a study of cytomegalovirus exposure and HLA in healthy donors. The PCR employed 60 Vbeta primers together with 13 Jbeta primers. Profiled with immunoSEQ multiplex PCR; TCRdb holds only in-frame clones, not every one. The sample includes under 200,000 clones, around 79% of them seen just once. The material sequenced was PBMCs. Receptors were obtained from a middle-aged man in good health and CMV-seronegative.

This chain uses TRBV5-1 with TRBJ1-1; no clear D gene. Germline lookup yields CDR1 SGHRS and CDR2 YFSETQ. The CDR3 covers 13 residues. Trimming stripped 3 bases from V and 0 bases from J, with 6 bases between. CDR3 in DNA: TGCGCCAGCAGCTGGGCCATGAACACTGAAGCTTTCTTT. Its protein product is CASSWAMNTEAFF.

The rearrangement links TRBV28 to TRBJ1-1; D remains unclear. The germline gives CDR1 MDHEN, CDR2 SYDVKM. The CDR3 consists of 13 residues. V dropped 6 bases and J dropped 1 base, with 9 bases sitting between them. CDR3 sequence: CASSLGRNTEAFF. The CDR3 DNA is TGTGCCAGCAGCCTAGGGAGGAACACTGAAGCTTTCTTT.

V and J are TRBV6-5 and TRBJ1-3; TRBD1 aligns across 8 bases. The germline CDR1 and CDR2 sequences are MNHEY and SVGAGI. V trimming: 5 bases; J trimming: 4 bases; junction bases outside the gene matches: 7. The CDR3 covers 15 residues. The CDR3: CASSRTGSSGNTIYF. The CDR3 DNA is TGTGCCAGCAGTCGGACAGGGAGCTCCGGAAACACCATATATTTT.

This chain uses TRBV30 with TRBJ2-1; TRBD1 aligns across 7 bases. The CDR3 is made up of 15 amino acids. V lost 4 bases, J lost 4 bases, and 10 bases stayed unmatched. Germline CDR1 GTSNPN, CDR2 SVGIG (reference sequence). CDR3 coding DNA: TGTGCCTGGAAGTTGGCCGGGACAGTATACAATGAGCAGTTCTTC. This sequence encodes CAWKLAGTVYNEQFF. The full variable domain, completed using reference TRBV30 and TRBJ2-1, is SQTIHQWPATLVQPVGSPLSLECTVEGTSNPNLYWYRQAAGRGLQLLFYSVGIGQISSEVPQNLSASRPQDRQFILSSKKLLLSDSGFYLCAWKLAGTVYNEQFFGPGTRLTVL.

This chain uses TRBV10-2 with TRBJ2-5; D may be TRBD1 (6 bases). The CDR3 runs 15 residues. V was cut by 2 bases and J by 1 base, with 11 bases left in between. CDR1 is WSHSY and CDR2 is SAAADI in the germline V gene. This chain's CDR3 is CASSEPQGFQETQYF. The CDR3 nucleotides read TGCGCCAGCAGTGAGCCGCAGGGGTTCCAAGAGACCCAGTACTTC.

The rearrangement links TRBV7-6 to TRBJ2-5; D ambiguous. Germline CDR1 reads SGHVS; CDR2 reads FNYEAQ. V lost 1 base and J lost 5, with 11 bases in between. The CDR3 length is 14 residues. The CDR3, as DNA: TGTGCCAGCAGCTTAGTAACGGTCCGGGAGACCCAGTACTTC. Its translation is CASSLVTVRETQYF.

This clone was seen a handful of times. V is TRBV4-2 and J is TRBJ2-7; 9 bases line up with TRBD1. This CDR3 is built from 16 residues. The V gene end was trimmed by 0 bases and the J gene end by 3 bases; junction bases not matched to a gene: 6. Germline CDR1 reads LGHNA; CDR2 reads YNFKEQ. The CDR3 loop reads CASSQDFGTGFYEQYF. The DNA of the CDR3 is TGTGCCAGCAGCCAAGACTTCGGGACAGGGTTCTACGAGCAGTACTTC.

A note on this clone: This same CDR3 is encoded by further DNA sequences in the sample. The DNA for the CDR3 is TGTGCCAGCAGTCTCCCCGGGGATAGGGAAAAACTGTTTTTT. It specifies CASSLPGDREKLFF. The V call is TRBV28, the J call TRBJ1-4; no reliable D call. The germline V gene encodes CDR1 MDHEN and CDR2 SYDVKM. CDR3 size: 14 residues. The V end lost 5 bases, the J end lost 8 bases, and 15 bases lay between the germline ends.

In this sample, this clone turned up a few times. This rearrangement joins TRBV5-4 to TRBJ1-1; D unresolved. The V end was cut by 1 base, the J end by 6 bases, with 10 bases between. The CDR3 totals 13 residues. Germline V gives CDR1 SGHNT, CDR2 YYREEE (reference sequence). Here the CDR3 DNA reads TGTGCCAGCAGCTTGTATTTCTCCGCTGAAGCTTTCTTT. It yields the protein CASSLYFSAEAFF.

The chain is built from TRBV7-6 and TRBJ2-2; TRBD2 matches 8 bases. Trimming removed 7 bases from V and 4 bases from J; junction bases left unmatched: 11. The length of the CDR3 is 16 residues. The germline gives CDR1 SGHVS, CDR2 FNYEAQ. CDR3 loop: CASTGGGLEPTGELFF. CDR3 coding DNA: TGTGCCAGCACCGGGGGGGGACTCGAGCCCACCGGGGAGCTGTTTTTT.

CDR3 bases: TGCAGTGCCTCCAGGGGGGACACACTGTTTTTT. This gives the protein CSASRGDTLFF. V gene TRBV20-1 combines with J gene TRBJ1-4; TRBD1 matches at 7 bases. Germline V gives CDR1 DFQATT, CDR2 SNEGSKA (reference sequence). The ends lost 6 bases at V and 13 bases at J; junction bases unmatched: 8. CDR3 size: 11 residues.

This chain joins TRBV21-1 and TRBJ1-1. TRBV21-1 corresponds to a pseudogene. The CDR3 spans 12 residues. The CDR3 spells CASSIPRGAAFF. The DNA of the CDR3 is TGTGCCAGCAGCATCCCCCGGGGGGCTGCTTTCTTT.

The rearrangement uses TRBV6-5 and TRBJ1-6, with TRBD1 matching 7 bases. Germline trimming cut 6 bases from V and 7 bases from J; bases unmatched to any gene: 9. The germline gives CDR1 MNHEY, CDR2 SVGAGI. This CDR3 is built from 15 residues. For the CDR3, the DNA is TGTGCCAGCAGCGAAACTACAGGGGTCAATTCACCCCTCCACTTT. Amino acids: CASSETTGVNSPLHF.

The V and J genes are TRBV9 and TRBJ2-7; 7 positions agree with TRBD1. V shed 0 bases, J shed 6 bases, and the junction held 12 bases outside the gene matches. The CDR3 has 16 residues. CDR1 SGDLS and CDR2 YYNGEE come from the germline V gene. CDR3: CASSVGQQGRSSEQYF. In nucleotides, the CDR3 is TGTGCCAGCAGCGTAGGGCAACAGGGGCGTTCCAGCGAGCAGTACTTC.

The chain employs TRBV6-1 and TRBJ2-7, with 7 positions matching TRBD2. The CDR3 runs to 15 residues. V dropped 4 bases and J dropped 2; count of bases not matched to a gene: 8. Germline lookup yields CDR1 MNHNS and CDR2 SASEGT. The CDR3 DNA sequence: TGTGCCAGCAGTGCCCGAACCGGGACTACCTACGAGCAGTACTTC. It translates to CASSARTGTTYEQYF.